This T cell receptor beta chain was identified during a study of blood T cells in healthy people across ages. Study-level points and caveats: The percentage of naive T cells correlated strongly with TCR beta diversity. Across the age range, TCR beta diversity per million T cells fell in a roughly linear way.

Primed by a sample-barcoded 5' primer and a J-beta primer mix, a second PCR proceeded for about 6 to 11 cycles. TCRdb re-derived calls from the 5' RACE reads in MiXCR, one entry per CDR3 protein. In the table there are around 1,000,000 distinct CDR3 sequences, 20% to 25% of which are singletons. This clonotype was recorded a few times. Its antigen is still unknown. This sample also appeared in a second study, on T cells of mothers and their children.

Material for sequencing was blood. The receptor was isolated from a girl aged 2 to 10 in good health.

CDR3 sequence reads: CASSLTFGEYNEQFF. As DNA, the CDR3 is TGCGCCAGCAGCTTGACCTTCGGAGAGTACAATGAGCAGTTCTTC. J is TRBJ2-1 and V is TRBV4-1; D is unresolved. Germline CDR1 reads MGHRA; CDR2 reads YSYEKL. The CDR3 consists of 15 residues. Trimming stripped 5 bases from V and 4 bases from J, with 15 bases between.